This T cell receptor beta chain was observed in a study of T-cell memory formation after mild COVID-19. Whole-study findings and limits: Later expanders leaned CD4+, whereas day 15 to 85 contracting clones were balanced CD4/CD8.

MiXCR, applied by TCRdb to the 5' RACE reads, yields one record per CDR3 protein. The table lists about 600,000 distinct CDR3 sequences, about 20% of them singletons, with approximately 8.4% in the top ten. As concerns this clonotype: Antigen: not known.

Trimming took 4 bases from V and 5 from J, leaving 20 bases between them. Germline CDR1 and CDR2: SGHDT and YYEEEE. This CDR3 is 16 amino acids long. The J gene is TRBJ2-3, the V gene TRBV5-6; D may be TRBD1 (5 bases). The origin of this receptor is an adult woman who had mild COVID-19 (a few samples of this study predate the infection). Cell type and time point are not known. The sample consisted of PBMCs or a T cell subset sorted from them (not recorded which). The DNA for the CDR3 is TGTGCCAGCAGCCAGGGTATATTTCGGGCAGGAGATACGCAGTATTTT. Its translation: CASSQGIFRAGDTQYF.